The rows below give T cell receptor beta chains drawn from one sample of a study of beta chain features in type 1 diabetes. Clones were sequenced by immunoSEQ multiplex PCR, and TCRdb holds only the in-frame ones, with some missing. The sample has 600,000 to 700,000 clones, 9.5% to 15% seen once. The specimen was naive CD4+ T cells from blood. The receptor set was obtained from a young man with type 1 diabetes. The CDR3 runs from the conserved cysteine through the conserved F or W. Fields, in order: clone size, V gene, D gene, J gene, CDR3 protein, CDR3 DNA. The D gene is left open where the match is weak. A clone size is listed for some rows: how often the clone was seen (once, few, many), or a class if it is expanded.

>few|TRBV6-5|TRBD1|TRBJ1-1
CASSRQGTEAFF
TGTGCCAGCAGCCGACAGGGCACTGAAGCTTTCTTT
>few|TRBV2|NA|TRBJ1-2
CASSTSGIYGYTF
TGTGCCAGCAGTACCTCAGGGATCTATGGCTACACCTTC
>NA|TRBV6-6|NA|TRBJ2-7
CASSDFLQGREQYF
TGTGCCAGCAGTGACTTTCTTCAGGGCCGCGAGCAGTACTTC
>NA|TRBV7-7|NA|TRBJ2-6
CASSSVPQVSGANVLTF
TGTGCTAGCAGCTCGGTGCCACAGGTCTCTGGGGCCAACGTCCTGACTTTC
>NA|TRBV4-3|NA|TRBJ1-5
CASSQMPGGNQPQHF
TGCGCCAGCAGCCAAATGCCGGGTGGCAATCAGCCCCAGCATTTT
>once|TRBV6-6|TRBD2|TRBJ2-7
CASSYSGGQLSYEQYF
TGTGCCAGCAGTTACTCGGGAGGGCAGCTCTCCTACGAGCAGTACTTC
>few|TRBV11-2|TRBD1|TRBJ2-1
CASSSLRDRVNEQFF
TGTGCCAGCAGCTCACTACGGGACAGGGTGAATGAGCAGTTCTTC
>few|TRBV7-2|NA|TRBJ2-3
CASSPGVPYTQYF
TGTGCCAGCAGCCCTGGGGTTCCCTATACGCAGTATTTT
>NA|TRBV6-6|NA|TRBJ2-5
CASRFEETQYF
TGTGCCAGCAGATTCGAAGAGACCCAGTACTTC
>few|TRBV5-6|NA|TRBJ1-5
CASSLGQDQPQHF
TGTGCCAGCAGCTTGGGACAGGATCAGCCCCAGCATTTT
>few|TRBV7-2|TRBD2|TRBJ2-1
CASSLVTSGRYNEQFF
TGTGCCAGCAGCTTAGTAACTAGCGGGAGATACAATGAGCAGTTCTTC
>few|TRBV5-1|NA|TRBJ2-5
CASSSGRDGETQYF
TGCGCCAGCAGCTCGGGACGGGACGGGGAGACCCAGTACTTC
>NA|TRBV4-2|NA|TRBJ1-1
CASSLSATEAFF
TGTGCCAGCAGCTTGTCGGCCACTGAAGCTTTCTTT
>few|TRBV5-1|TRBD1|TRBJ1-1
CASSGSTGENTEAFF
TGCGCCAGCAGCGGGTCGACAGGGGAGAACACTGAAGCTTTCTTT
>NA|TRBV27|TRBD2|TRBJ2-7
CASSITGLAAYEQYF
TGTGCCAGCAGTATCACGGGACTAGCGGCTTACGAGCAGTACTTC
>few|TRBV11-2|NA|TRBJ1-5
CASSLEVNQPQHF
TGTGCCAGCAGCTTAGAGGTCAATCAGCCCCAGCATTTT
>NA|TRBV19|NA|TRBJ2-7
CASSIVLEAIAEQYF
TGTGCCAGTAGTATAGTTCTGGAGGCTATCGCCGAGCAGTACTTC
>many|TRBV9|NA|TRBJ1-2
CASSVAAGTYGYTF
TGTGCCAGCAGCGTAGCAGCAGGGACCTATGGCTACACCTTC
>few|TRBV18|NA|TRBJ2-1
CASSPRGPSSYNEQFF
TGTGCCAGCTCACCAAGGGGCCCAAGCTCCTACAATGAGCAGTTCTTC
>few|TRBV5-4|NA|TRBJ1-4
CASSRGGGDEKLFF
TGTGCCAGCAGTCGGGGAGGGGGTGATGAAAAACTGTTTTTT
>few|TRBV27|NA|TRBJ1-1
CASSLSFRDTEAFF
TGTGCCAGCAGTTTATCGTTCAGGGACACTGAAGCTTTCTTT
>few|TRBV7-9|NA|TRBJ1-1
CASSSLQVTEAFF
TGTGCCAGCAGCTCGCTACAGGTCACTGAAGCTTTCTTT
>few|TRBV6-1|NA|TRBJ2-3
CASTERSYTDTQYF
TGTGCCAGCACCGAAAGAAGTTACACAGATACGCAGTATTTT
>NA|TRBV10-3|NA|TRBJ2-1
CAISENGYNEQFF
TGTGCCATCAGTGAGAATGGTTACAATGAGCAGTTCTTC
>few|TRBV6-1|TRBD2|TRBJ2-7
CASMASGAYEQYF
TGTGCCAGCATGGCTAGCGGGGCCTACGAGCAGTACTTC
>NA|TRBV19|NA|TRBJ2-5
CASRTGQETQYF
TGTGCCAGTAGGACAGGACAAGAGACCCAGTACTTC
>few|TRBV6-6|NA|TRBJ1-1
CATVRGNTEAFF
TGTGCCACCGTAAGAGGGAACACTGAAGCTTTCTTT
>NA|TRBV5-1|TRBD2|TRBJ2-5
CASSPGLAETQYF
TGCGCCAGCAGCCCGGGACTAGCGGAGACCCAGTACTTC
>few|TRBV19|TRBD1|TRBJ1-5
CATATGTQPQHF
TGTGCCACTGCGACAGGGACTCAGCCCCAGCATTTT
>NA|TRBV27|NA|TRBJ2-7
CASSLGQPAGEQYF
TGTGCCAGCAGTTTGGGTCAGCCGGCTGGAGAGCAGTACTTC
>NA|TRBV19|TRBD1|TRBJ1-6
CASRSGTGPNSPLHF
TGTGCCAGTAGATCCGGGACAGGGCCTAATTCACCCCTCCACTTT
>few|TRBV5-1|NA|TRBJ2-5
CASSLGPAGAQETQYF
TGCGCCAGCAGCTTGGGCCCGGCGGGGGCCCAAGAGACCCAGTACTTC